This T cell receptor (beta chain) was profiled in a study of T cells in Graves' hyperthyroidism and ophthalmopathy. Study observations and caveats: Patients with ophthalmopathy were separated from those with stable hyperthyroidism by a 13 V-J model.

At least ten counts were recorded for this clonotype. Its target is not known. Trimming took 4 bases from V and 12 from J, leaving 7 bases between them. The CDR3 extends over 10 amino acids. There were TCR beta CDR3 regions amplified from RNA transcripts. The HTBI primer set served for first-round RT-PCR of the TCR CDR3. Using its own MiXCR run on the multiplex PCR reads, TCRdb lists one record per CDR3 protein. The table includes a few hundred thousand distinct CDR3 sequences, 15% to 17% detected once. The source material was blood. The receptor was derived from a woman between 18 and 30 years old with Graves' hyperthyroidism. The chain links TRBV12-3 or TRBV12-4 to TRBJ2-1, with D possibly matching TRBD2 (5 bases). CDR3 amino acids: CASSSGLQFF. The CDR3 nucleotides read TGTGCCAGCAGTTCCGGACTGCAGTTCTTC.